This TCR beta chain was found in a study of T-cell reconstitution after alpha-beta-depleted transplantation in children. General study findings and limits: It was reported that alpha-beta T cells came from several hundred expanded graft clones (about two months after transplant). When one year had passed after transplant, most T-cell counts and diversity came from newly produced T cells. Surviving recipient T cells and thymic progenitors produced the high day-60 TCRbeta diversity seen in some patients.

There are 15 residues in the CDR3. V was cut by 0 bases and J by 0 bases, with 6 bases left in between. CDR1 and CDR2 (germline): MNHEY, SVGAGI. The table lists this clonotype with a few counts. The antigen is unknown. Unique molecular identifiers tagged the TCRbeta library. TCRdb processed the PCR reads anew with MiXCR; each CDR3 protein has one entry. There are about 170,000 distinct CDR3 sequences in the sample; more than 9.5% occur only once, and 13% lies in the top ten. This TCR was recovered from a boy younger than 10 with acute myeloid leukemia, due to receive a stem cell transplant. The sample here was PBMCs, taken before TCRalphabeta/CD19-depleted stem cell transplant. The V and J genes are TRBV6-5 and TRBJ2-1; D not resolved. CDR3 nucleotide sequence: TGTGCCAGCAGTTACTCCGAGGACTCCTACAATGAGCAGTTCTTC. Encoded protein: CASSYSEDSYNEQFF.